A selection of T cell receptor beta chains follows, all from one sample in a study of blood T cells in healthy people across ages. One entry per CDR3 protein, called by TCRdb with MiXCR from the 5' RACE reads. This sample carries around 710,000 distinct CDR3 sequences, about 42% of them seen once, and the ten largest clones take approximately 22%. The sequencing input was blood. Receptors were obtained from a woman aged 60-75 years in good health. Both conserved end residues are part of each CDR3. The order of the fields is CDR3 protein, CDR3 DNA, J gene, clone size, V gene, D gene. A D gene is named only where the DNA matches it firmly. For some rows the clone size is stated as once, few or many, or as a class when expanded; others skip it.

CDR3: CASREPSVYEQYF
DNA: TGTGCCAGCAGAGAGCCGAGCGTCTACGAGCAGTACTTC
J: TRBJ2-7
size: few
V: TRBV2
D: -

CDR3: CSASMASYSSYNEQYF
DNA: TGCAGTGCTAGTATGGCTAGCTATAGCTCCTACAATGAGCAGTACTTC
J: TRBJ2-7
size: -
V: TRBV20-1
D: -

CDR3: CASSYSNGGAAEAFF
DNA: TGTGCCAGCAGTTACTCGAATGGGGGCGCAGCTGAAGCTTTCTTT
J: TRBJ1-1
size: few
V: TRBV6-5
D: -

CDR3: CASSYLGSTYEQYF
DNA: TGTGCCAGCAGTTACTTGGGGTCTACCTACGAGCAGTACTTC
J: TRBJ2-7
size: -
V: TRBV6-2/TRBV6-3
D: -

CDR3: CASSSRTSGRADEQFF
DNA: TGTGCCAGCAGTTCACGGACTAGCGGGAGGGCGGATGAGCAGTTCTTC
J: TRBJ2-1
size: -
V: TRBV12-3/TRBV12-4
D: TRBD2

CDR3: CASRSRVAADNEQFF
DNA: TGTGCCAGCCGATCACGGGTGGCGGCTGACAATGAGCAGTTCTTC
J: TRBJ2-1
size: once
V: TRBV7-9
D: -

CDR3: CASSPGTSNQPQHF
DNA: TGTGCCAGCAGCCCCGGGACTTCTAATCAGCCCCAGCATTTT
J: TRBJ1-5
size: -
V: TRBV6-5
D: -

CDR3: CSARETLADTQYF
DNA: TGCAGTGCTAGGGAGACGCTAGCGGACACGCAGTATTTT
J: TRBJ2-3
size: many
V: TRBV20-1
D: TRBD2

CDR3: CASRTGTGLNTEAFF
DNA: TGTGCCAGCAGGACCGGGACAGGGTTGAACACTGAAGCTTTCTTT
J: TRBJ1-1
size: -
V: TRBV6-2/TRBV6-3
D: TRBD1

CDR3: CASSRQSTNEKLFF
DNA: TGTGCCAGCAGCCGGCAGTCAACTAATGAAAAACTGTTTTTT
J: TRBJ1-4
size: -
V: TRBV7-2
D: -

CDR3: CASSLSHGRFNEQFF
DNA: TGTGCCAGCAGTTTATCTCACGGGAGGTTCAATGAGCAGTTCTTC
J: TRBJ2-1
size: -
V: TRBV27
D: TRBD2

CDR3: CAGGGELLGYTF
DNA: TGTGCCGGCGGAGGGGAGCTTTTAGGCTACACCTTC
J: TRBJ1-2
size: -
V: TRBV6-6
D: -

CDR3: CAISAWDRAGNEQFF
DNA: TGTGCCATCAGTGCGTGGGACAGGGCGGGGAATGAGCAGTTCTTC
J: TRBJ2-1
size: -
V: TRBV10-3
D: TRBD1

CDR3: CASSTGQGNDEQYF
DNA: TGTGCCAGCAGCACCGGACAGGGTAACGACGAGCAGTACTTC
J: TRBJ2-7
size: -
V: TRBV7-8
D: TRBD1

CDR3: CSVVTVYQETQYF
DNA: TGCAGCGTTGTGACAGTGTACCAAGAGACCCAGTACTTC
J: TRBJ2-5
size: -
V: TRBV29-1
D: -

CDR3: CASRTGTGGGYGYTF
DNA: TGTGCCAGCAGAACCGGGACAGGGGGGGGGTATGGCTACACCTTC
J: TRBJ1-2
size: -
V: TRBV6-1
D: TRBD1

CDR3: CASSLGHRQFSYEQYF
DNA: TGTGCCAGCAGCTTAGGCCACCGACAGTTCTCCTACGAGCAGTACTTC
J: TRBJ2-7
size: -
V: TRBV7-6
D: -

CDR3: CASSPDFIGTDTQYF
DNA: TGTGCCAGCAGCCCGGACTTCATCGGCACAGATACGCAGTATTTT
J: TRBJ2-3
size: few
V: TRBV7-7
D: -

CDR3: CASSLGGFAYEQYF
DNA: TGTGCCAGCAGCTTAGGGGGTTTCGCCTACGAGCAGTACTTC
J: TRBJ2-7
size: -
V: TRBV7-9
D: -

CDR3: CASSYRDRRGYTF
DNA: TGCGCCAGCAGCTACCGGGACCGCAGGGGCTACACCTTC
J: TRBJ1-2
size: -
V: TRBV5-1
D: -

CDR3: CASSIAGGWYNEQFF
DNA: TGTGCCAGCAGCATAGCGGGAGGTTGGTACAATGAGCAGTTCTTC
J: TRBJ2-1
size: -
V: TRBV9
D: TRBD2

CDR3: CASSLVPELFF
DNA: TGTGCCAGCAGCTTAGTCCCCGAGCTGTTTTTT
J: TRBJ2-2
size: few
V: TRBV7-9
D: -

CDR3: CASSRDSRVPNEKLFF
DNA: TGTGCCAGCAGTCGGGACTCAAGGGTGCCAAATGAAAAACTGTTTTTT
J: TRBJ1-4
size: few
V: TRBV6-1
D: -

CDR3: CSVGRNTEAFF
DNA: TGCAGCGTTGGGAGAAACACTGAAGCTTTCTTT
J: TRBJ1-1
size: many
V: TRBV29-1
D: -

CDR3: CSAPTGRGHEQYF
DNA: TGCAGTGCCCCGACAGGTCGGGGCCACGAGCAGTACTTC
J: TRBJ2-7
size: -
V: TRBV20-1
D: -

CDR3: CATSDNGLAGFTDTQYF
DNA: TGTGCCACCAGTGATAATGGACTAGCGGGGTTCACAGATACGCAGTATTTT
J: TRBJ2-3
size: -
V: TRBV24-1
D: TRBD2

CDR3: CASSLTVTQETQYF
DNA: TGTGCCAGCAGCTTAACTGTTACTCAAGAGACCCAGTACTTC
J: TRBJ2-5
size: few
V: TRBV7-3
D: -

CDR3: CASSQGQGERFGAFF
DNA: TGTGCCAGCAGCCAAGGACAGGGAGAGCGATTTGGAGCTTTCTTT
J: TRBJ1-1
size: few
V: TRBV4-2
D: TRBD1

CDR3: CASSLGTGVSNTEAFF
DNA: TGCGCCAGCAGCCTCGGGACAGGGGTCTCGAACACTGAAGCTTTCTTT
J: TRBJ1-1
size: once
V: TRBV4-3
D: TRBD1

CDR3: CASSFDNQDTQYF
DNA: TGTGCCAGCAGCTTTGACAATCAAGATACGCAGTATTTT
J: TRBJ2-3
size: few
V: TRBV7-3
D: -

CDR3: CASSQVPAGTINPHEQVF
DNA: TGTGCCAGCAGCCAAGTTCCCGCCGGGACAATAAACCCCCATGAGCAGGTCTTC
J: TRBJ2-1
size: -
V: TRBV4-2
D: -

CDR3: CASISGRDGYF
DNA: TGTGCCAGCATTTCCGGACGGGATGGGTACTTC
J: TRBJ2-5
size: -
V: TRBV2
D: -

CDR3: CASSLQDSSYEQYF
DNA: TGTGCCAGCAGCCTCCAGGACAGTTCCTACGAGCAGTACTTC
J: TRBJ2-7
size: few
V: TRBV9
D: -

CDR3: CASSKPPGNTGELFF
DNA: TGTGCCAGCAGCAAACCCCCGGGGAACACCGGGGAGCTGTTTTTT
J: TRBJ2-2
size: -
V: TRBV9
D: -

CDR3: CASSVPQYF
DNA: TGTGCCAGCAGTGTGCCCCAGTACTTC
J: TRBJ2-7
size: few
V: TRBV2
D: -

CDR3: CAWSVSGRYGYTF
DNA: TGTGCCTGGAGTGTAAGCGGGCGCTATGGCTACACCTTC
J: TRBJ1-2
size: -
V: TRBV30
D: -

CDR3: CSARDLGQGFSYTF
DNA: TGCAGTGCTAGAGATCTCGGGCAGGGTTTCAGCTACACCTTC
J: TRBJ1-2
size: -
V: TRBV20-1
D: -

CDR3: CASSEWGGNRNEQYF
DNA: TGTGCCAGCAGTGAATGGGGAGGGAATAGGAACGAGCAGTACTTC
J: TRBJ2-7
size: -
V: TRBV25-1
D: TRBD2

CDR3: CASSFGQGNGYGYTF
DNA: TGTGCCAGCAGTTTCGGACAGGGAAATGGCTATGGCTACACCTTC
J: TRBJ1-2
size: few
V: TRBV6-5
D: TRBD1

CDR3: CASSPLPLLSDNSPLHF
DNA: TGTGCCAGCTCACCACTCCCATTATTGAGTGATAATTCACCCCTCCACTTT
J: TRBJ1-6
size: many
V: TRBV18
D: -

CDR3: CASSHGLAGVAYEQYF
DNA: TGCGCCAGCAGCCACGGACTAGCGGGAGTGGCGTACGAGCAGTACTTC
J: TRBJ2-7
size: -
V: TRBV4-3
D: TRBD2

CDR3: CASIGQPQETQYF
DNA: TGTGCCAGTATAGGACAGCCCCAAGAGACCCAGTACTTC
J: TRBJ2-5
size: few
V: TRBV28
D: -

CDR3: CAISEGRYTDTQYF
DNA: TGTGCCATCAGTGAGGGGCGGTACACAGATACGCAGTATTTT
J: TRBJ2-3
size: few
V: TRBV10-3
D: -

CDR3: CASSLDLTRGLGEQYF
DNA: TGTGCCAGCAGCTTGGACCTGACGCGGGGATTGGGCGAGCAGTACTTC
J: TRBJ2-7
size: -
V: TRBV5-5
D: -

CDR3: CASSLLVGYNEQFF
DNA: TGTGCCAGCAGCCTACTAGTTGGCTACAATGAGCAGTTCTTC
J: TRBJ2-1
size: -
V: TRBV7-3
D: -

CDR3: CASSVATGSYGYTF
DNA: TGTGCCAGCAGCGTAGCTACTGGCAGCTATGGCTACACCTTC
J: TRBJ1-2
size: few
V: TRBV9
D: -

CDR3: CASSPDRDNQPQHF
DNA: TGTGCCAGCAGCCCCGACAGGGACAATCAGCCCCAGCATTTT
J: TRBJ1-5
size: -
V: TRBV7-9
D: TRBD1

CDR3: CSARDSTSGPTDTQYF
DNA: TGCAGTGCTAGAGATTCCACTAGCGGTCCGACAGATACGCAGTATTTT
J: TRBJ2-3
size: -
V: TRBV20-1
D: TRBD2

CDR3: CSARGTSEGTQYF
DNA: TGCAGTGCTAGGGGGACTAGCGAGGGGACCCAGTACTTC
J: TRBJ2-5
size: few
V: TRBV20-1
D: TRBD2